One and the same sample provided the 10 T cell receptor beta chains below, sequenced in a study of breast tumors, draining lymph nodes, adjacent tissues. The lymph nodes were axillary draining lymph nodes from breast cancer patients. TCRdb redid the calling of the multiplex PCR reads with MiXCR, one entry per CDR3 protein. The table lists over 70,000 distinct CDR3 sequences, over 25% of them singletons. The sequencing input was axillary lymph node tissue. The receptors come from a female donor with breast cancer. Some clones in this sample may be carry-over from other donors' samples.

This clonotype occurred many times. The chain couples TRBV11-3 to TRBJ2-7, with 7 bases aligning to TRBD2. The CDR3 runs to 11 residues. Germline V lookup: CDR1 SGHNT, CDR2 YENEEA. The V and J ends lost 6 bases and 6 bases, in that order; junction bases with no gene match: 2. The CDR3 here is CASRSGGEQYF. The DNA for the CDR3 is TGTGCCAGCAGATCGGGAGGCGAGCAGTACTTC.

This clonotype was picked up many times. The chain couples TRBV2 to TRBJ2-6; a weak D match, TRBD1 (6 bases). This CDR3 has 17 residues. The V end lost 8 bases, the J end lost 4 bases, and 21 bases lay between the germline ends. CDR1 and CDR2 (germline): SNHLY, FYNNEI. CDR3 sequence: CASGRDILISGANVLTF. As DNA, the CDR3 is TGTGCCAGCGGCCGGGACATCCTTATCTCCGGGGCCAACGTCCTGACTTTC.

This clonotype was counted many times. The chain is built from TRBV29-1 and TRBJ2-1, with D unresolved. Trimming removed 4 bases at V and 3 bases at J, with 10 bases between. This CDR3 spans 13 amino acids. Looked up from germline, CDR1 is SQVTM and CDR2 is ANQGSEA. CDR3 in amino acids: CSVVAGFYNEQFF. The CDR3 DNA follows: TGCAGCGTTGTCGCAGGATTCTACAATGAGCAGTTCTTC.

This clonotype was picked up many times. This rearrangement joins TRBV5-1 to TRBJ2-3; D is undetermined. CDR1 is SGHRS and CDR2 is YFSETQ in the germline V gene. This CDR3 contains 15 residues. The germline V and J ends were trimmed by 4 bases and 0 bases, with 12 bases remaining between them. CDR3 sequence reads: CASSLTLGSTDTQYF. The CDR3 DNA reads as TGCGCCAGCAGCCTGACCCTAGGGAGCACAGATACGCAGTATTTT.

The genes are TRBV6-1 and TRBJ2-6; TRBD1 is a possible D gene (6 bases). Germline V gene sequence: CDR1 MNHNS, CDR2 SASEGT. The CDR3 runs 19 residues. Trimming removed 4 bases at V and 2 bases at J, with 21 bases between. CDR3 loop: CASSVATGNTRAGANVLTF. The CDR3, as DNA: TGTGCCAGCAGTGTCGCTACAGGGAACACTCGGGCTGGGGCCAACGTCCTGACTTTC.

This clonotype was seen a few times. Possible read error: a much larger clone is one base away. CDR3 amino acids: CASSLELAGCVYEQYF. The CDR3 DNA follows: TGCGCCAGCAGCTTGGAGCTAGCGGGGTGCGTCTACGAGCAGTACTTC. This sequence joins TRBV5-1 and TRBJ2-7; 9 bases are shared with TRBD2. Germline lookup yields CDR1 SGHRS and CDR2 YFSETQ. This CDR3 contains 16 residues. With V trimmed by 0 bases and J by 3 bases, 7 bases remained unmatched.

This clonotype occurred many times. The chain carries TRBV24-1 and TRBJ2-1; 9 bases line up with TRBD1. The CDR3 is 14 amino acids. V lost 10 bases, J lost 9 bases, and 12 bases stayed unmatched. Germline V lookup: CDR1 KGHDR, CDR2 SFDVKD. Written as DNA, the CDR3 is TGTGCCACTCTCCGGGACAGGGTTAATTGTGAGCAGTTCTTC. This translates into CATLRDRVNCEQFF.

This clonotype was counted many times. This chain uses TRBV7-3 with TRBJ2-1; D is perhaps TRBD1 (6 bases). The V gene lost 5 bases and the J gene lost 7 bases, with 12 bases spanning the gap. The CDR3 runs to 13 residues. CDR1 and CDR2 (germline): SGHTA, FQGTGA. CDR3 sequence: CASSLQGNNEQFF. In DNA, the CDR3 is TGTGCCAGCAGCCTCCAGGGGAATAATGAGCAGTTCTTC.

By sample share, this clonotype is medium-sized (0.01 to 0.1%). The chain employs TRBV2 and TRBJ1-6, with a tentative D call TRBD1 (6 bases). Germline assignment: CDR1 SNHLY and CDR2 FYNNEI. The V end lost 2 bases, the J end lost 6 bases, and 11 bases lay between the germline ends. The CDR3 runs to 15 residues. The CDR3 sequence is CASSELVRGNSPLHF. The CDR3 bases are TGTGCCAGCAGTGAATTGGTCAGGGGTAATTCACCCCTCCACTTT. Combining the CDR3 with reference TRBV2 and TRBJ1-6 gives the whole variable domain EPEVTQTPSHQVTQMGQEVILRCVPISNHLYFYWYRQILGQKVEFLVSFYNNEISEKSEIFDDQFSVERPDGSNFTLKIRSTKLEDSAMYFCASSELVRGNSPLHFGNGTRLTVT.

This clonotype has just one count. This clone may be a read error of a much larger clone one base away. This rearrangement joins TRBV29-1 to TRBJ1-1; tentatively, D is TRBD1 (5 bases). The V and J ends lost 2 bases and 6 bases respectively, with 19 bases between them. The CDR3 runs to 15 residues. Germline V gene data show CDR1 as SQVTM and CDR2 as ANQGSEA. The CDR3 DNA reads TGCAGCGTTGAACAGGACACGGCCGAACCCTCTGAAGCTTTCTTT. It specifies CSVEQDTAEPSEAFF.